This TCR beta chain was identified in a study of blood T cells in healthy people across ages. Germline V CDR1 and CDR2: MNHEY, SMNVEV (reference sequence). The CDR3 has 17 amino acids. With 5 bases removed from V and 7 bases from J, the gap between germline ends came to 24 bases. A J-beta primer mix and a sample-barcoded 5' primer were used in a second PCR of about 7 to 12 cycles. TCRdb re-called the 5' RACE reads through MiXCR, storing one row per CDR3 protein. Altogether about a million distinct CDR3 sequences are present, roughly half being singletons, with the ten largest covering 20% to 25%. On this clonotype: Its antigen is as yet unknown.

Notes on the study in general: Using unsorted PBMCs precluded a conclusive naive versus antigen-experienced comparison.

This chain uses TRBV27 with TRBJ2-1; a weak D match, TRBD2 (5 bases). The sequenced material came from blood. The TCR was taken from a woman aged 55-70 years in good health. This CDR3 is CASSREGRPHPRNEQFF. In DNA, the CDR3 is TGTGCCAGCAGTCGCGAGGGTAGACCCCACCCGAGGAATGAGCAGTTCTTC.